Each of the 24 T cell receptor beta chains below was sequenced from the same sample in a study of beta chain features in type 1 diabetes. The entirety of the isolated RNA underwent reverse transcription, so expressed TCRB transcripts were sequenced. Generated by immunoSEQ multiplex PCR, the TCRdb table keeps only in-frame clones and is missing some. The data hold under 400,000 clones, with over 10% observed a single time. The sequenced material came from naive CD4+ T cells from blood. The receptor set was obtained from a young man in good health.

The V call is TRBV6-1, the J call TRBJ2-3, with 9 bases that match TRBD1. The CDR3 length is 14 residues. V trimming: 6 bases; J trimming: 3 bases; junction bases outside the gene matches: 4. CDR1 and CDR2 from the germline V gene are MNHNS and SASEGT. CDR3: CASRAGQGTDTQYF. CDR3 coding DNA: TGTGCCAGCAGAGCGGGACAGGGAACAGATACGCAGTATTTT.

In its sample, this clone was seen a few times. The chain links TRBV5-4 to TRBJ2-1, with unresolved D. V lost 1 base to trimming and J lost 1 base, with 9 bases between them. Per germline, CDR1 SGHNT and CDR2 YYREEE (reference sequence). The CDR3 runs 15 residues. The CDR3 loop is CASSLIGVSYNEQFF. Written as DNA, the CDR3 is TGTGCCAGCAGCTTGATCGGAGTATCCTACAATGAGCAGTTCTTC.

The gene calls are TRBV14 and TRBJ2-2, with D possibly matching TRBD1 (6 bases). Trimming left V 5 bases short and J 5 bases short, with 18 bases between. Per germline, CDR1 SGHDN and CDR2 FVKESK. The CDR3 totals 16 residues. CDR3 in DNA: TGTGCCAGCAGCGGAATGGGACATGCAGGAACCGGGGAGCTGTTTTTT. Amino acid sequence: CASSGMGHAGTGELFF.

The chain combines TRBV6-5 with TRBJ1-1; no clear D. CDR1 and CDR2 (germline): MNHEY, SVGAGI. This CDR3 spans 13 amino acids. Trimming took off 2 bases at V and 4 bases at J, with 8 bases between the two ends. CDR3 DNA: TGTGCCAGCAGTTACGGGCGGGTCACTGAAGCTTTCTTT. Amino acid sequence: CASSYGRVTEAFF.

In this sample, this clone turned up a few times. This chain uses TRBV30 with TRBJ2-5; tentative D call: TRBD1 (5 bases). Between the trimmed V and J ends, which lost 2 bases and 2 bases, there was a span of 6 bases. This CDR3 contains 12 residues. Germline V gene data show CDR1 as GTSNPN and CDR2 as SVGIG (reference sequence). The CDR3 bases are TGTGCCTGGAGTACAGGTCAAGAGACCCAGTACTTC. Encoded protein: CAWSTGQETQYF.

V usage is TRBV18 and J usage is TRBJ1-5; 8 nucleotides agree with TRBD1. This CDR3 spans 15 amino acids. From germline, CDR1 is KGHSH and CDR2 LQKENI. V was clipped by 2 bases and J by 3 bases; unmatched bases: 3. CDR3 sequence: CASSPRTGNNQPQHF. In nucleotides, the CDR3 is TGTGCCAGCTCACCAAGGACAGGGAACAATCAGCCCCAGCATTTT. The full variable domain, rest sourced from reference TRBV18 and TRBJ1-5, is NAGVMQNPRHLVRRRGQEARLRCSPMKGHSHVYWYRQLPEEGLKFMVYLQKENIIDESGMPKERFSAEFPKEGPSILRIQQVVRGDSAAYFCASSPRTGNNQPQHFGDGTRLSIL.

This chain uses TRBV5-6 with TRBJ1-1; 9 bases match TRBD1. Germline lookup yields CDR1 SGHDT and CDR2 YYEEEE. V gave up 6 bases and J gave up 4 bases; unmatched junction bases: 7. CDR3 size: 14 residues. This CDR3 reads CASTSDRGFTEAFF. As DNA, the CDR3 is TGTGCCAGCACCTCCGACAGGGGGTTCACTGAAGCTTTCTTT. Using reference TRBV5-6 and TRBJ1-1 for the parts outside the CDR3, the full variable domain is DAGVTQSPTHLIKTRGQQVTLRCSPKSGHDTVSWYQQALGQGPQFIFQYYEEEERQRGNFPDRFSGHQFPNYSSELNVNALLLGDSALYLCASTSDRGFTEAFFGQGTRLTVV.

This clone has just a few counts. V is TRBV7-9 and J is TRBJ1-1; TRBD1 matches 10 bases. The CDR3 consists of 14 residues. The germline CDR1 and CDR2 sequences are SEHNR and FQNEAQ (reference sequence). J lost 2 bases, V lost 7 bases, and 4 bases had no gene match. As DNA, the CDR3 is TGTGCCAGCACCCGACAGGGGGCTAACACTGAAGCTTTCTTT. It is translated as CASTRQGANTEAFF.

The table lists this clone with a few counts. The V call is TRBV29-1, the J call TRBJ2-3; TRBD1 agrees at 8 bases. The CDR3 covers 13 residues. After removal of 7 bases from V and 4 bases from J, the junction contained 7 bases not matched to a gene. In germline, CDR1 is SQVTM, CDR2 ANQGSEA. This CDR3 is CSARTGSPDTQYF. The DNA for the CDR3 is TGCAGCGCCCGGACAGGGTCCCCAGATACGCAGTATTTT.

The genes are TRBV27 and TRBJ1-1, with a possible D match to TRBD1 (6 bases). Trimming took 6 bases from V and 8 from J, leaving 19 bases between them. From germline, CDR1 is MNHEY and CDR2 SMNVEV (reference sequence). This CDR3 has 14 residues. The CDR3 DNA follows: TGTGCCAGCAGCCGGGACACCAGAAATGGAGAAGCTTTCTTT. Encoded protein: CASSRDTRNGEAFF.

The V and J genes are TRBV4-2 and TRBJ2-7, with 10 bases that match TRBD1. The CDR3 consists of 17 residues. J was trimmed by 3 bases and V by 1 base; bases with no gene match: 9. Germline assignment: CDR1 LGHNA and CDR2 YNFKEQ. The CDR3 spells CASSQGSGTGVVYEQYF. In nucleotides, the CDR3 is TGTGCCAGCAGCCAAGGTTCCGGGACAGGGGTAGTCTACGAGCAGTACTTC.

This clone was counted only a few times. V gene TRBV9 combines with J gene TRBJ1-2, with a possible D match to TRBD1 (6 bases). V lost 3 bases, J lost 9 bases, and 18 bases lay in between. There are 14 residues in the CDR3. CDR1 and CDR2 (germline): SGDLS, YYNGEE. CDR3 sequence (DNA): TGTGCCAGCAGCGATCGCCGGACAGCATCGAGCTACACCTTC. This gives the protein CASSDRRTASSYTF.

There are a few counts of this clone. The chain uses TRBV7-3 and TRBJ2-7, with D perhaps matching TRBD1 (6 bases). CDR1 is SGHTA, CDR2 FQGTGA, per germline. The CDR3 extends over 14 amino acids. Between the trimmed V and J ends, which lost 5 bases and 0 bases, there was a span of 11 bases. The CDR3: CASSLQTGSYEQYF. CDR3 nucleotides: TGTGCCAGCAGCCTCCAGACAGGCTCCTACGAGCAGTACTTC.

This clone was detected a few times. The chain is built from TRBV28 and TRBJ2-1, with D possibly being TRBD1 (8 bases). CDR1 is MDHEN, CDR2 SYDVKM, per germline. The CDR3 runs to 14 residues. V lost 9 bases to trimming and J lost 5 bases, with 17 bases between them. The DNA of the CDR3 is TGTGCCAGTACTACAGGGGGGGAAGACAATGAGCAGTTCTTC. Its translation: CASTTGGEDNEQFF. Using reference TRBV28 and TRBJ2-1 for the parts outside the CDR3, the full variable domain is DVKVTQSSRYLVKRTGEKVFLECVQDMDHENMFWYRQDPGLGLRLIYFSYDVKMKEKGDIPEGYSVSREKKERFSLILESASTNQTSMYLCASTTGGEDNEQFFGPGTRLTVL.

This clone was recorded a few times. The chain joins TRBV2 to TRBJ2-1; D might be TRBD2 (6 bases). The CDR3 length is 16 residues. Per the germline V gene, CDR1 is SNHLY and CDR2 is FYNNEI. V lost 1 base and J 9 bases, leaving 19 bases between the germline ends. The CDR3 DNA is TGTGCCAGCAGTGAAGGGCGGGACGGCCGTTTTTTTGAGCAGTTCTTC. Its translation: CASSEGRDGRFFEQFF.

This chain links TRBV7-3 with TRBJ2-2; 7 nucleotides match TRBD1. V lost 6 bases and J lost 7; bases outside the gene matches: 8. This CDR3 contains 14 residues. Germline lookup yields CDR1 SGHTA and CDR2 FQGTGA. This CDR3 is CASRRGQSDGELFF. The CDR3 region has the DNA TGTGCCAGCAGGAGGGGACAGTCGGACGGGGAGCTGTTTTTT. The full variable domain, its missing parts supplied by reference TRBV7-3 and TRBJ2-2, is GAGVSQTPSNKVTEKGKYVELRCDPISGHTALYWYRQSLGQGPEFLIYFQGTGAADDSGLPNDRFFAVRPEGSVSTLKIQRTERGDSAVYLCASRRGQSDGELFFGEGSRLTVL.

The chain joins TRBV7-3 to TRBJ2-7; 7 bases line up with TRBD1. This CDR3 spans 14 amino acids. Germline V gene sequence: CDR1 SGHTA, CDR2 FQGTGA. After removal of 5 bases from V and 2 bases from J, the junction contained 6 bases not matched to a gene. The CDR3 region has the DNA TGTGCCAGCAGCACAACCGGGACAGCCTACGAGCAGTACTTC. Protein product: CASSTTGTAYEQYF. Combining the CDR3 with reference TRBV7-3 and TRBJ2-7 gives the whole variable domain GAGVSQTPSNKVTEKGKYVELRCDPISGHTALYWYRQSLGQGPEFLIYFQGTGAADDSGLPNDRFFAVRPEGSVSTLKIQRTERGDSAVYLCASSTTGTAYEQYFGPGTRLTVT.

This clone was detected a few times. J is TRBJ1-2 and V is TRBV5-1; D unresolved. The CDR3 consists of 15 residues. The V gene lost 0 bases and the J gene lost 5 bases, with 14 bases spanning the gap. Germline V lookup: CDR1 SGHRS, CDR2 YFSETQ. CDR3 region: CASSLAFRRGYGYTF. CDR3 coding DNA: TGCGCCAGCAGCTTGGCATTCCGGCGGGGATATGGCTACACCTTC.

The chain has TRBV28 and TRBJ2-7; perhaps TRBD1 as D (6 bases). V lost 4 bases, J lost 3 bases, and 16 bases lay in between. Germline assignment: CDR1 MDHEN and CDR2 SYDVKM. This CDR3 spans 15 amino acids. This chain's CDR3 is CASSSPPTGNYEQYF. CDR3 DNA sequence: TGTGCCAGCAGTTCCCCCCCGACAGGTAACTACGAGCAGTACTTC.

The rearrangement uses TRBV5-5 and TRBJ2-7; TRBD2 matches 14 bases. Losses at the gene ends were 3 bases for V and 4 bases for J; bases not matched to a gene: 3. Germline loops: CDR1 SGHKS, CDR2 YYEKEE (reference sequence). This CDR3 has 15 residues. The CDR3 spells CASSSGLAGEYEQYF. In nucleotides, the CDR3 is TGTGCCAGCAGCTCGGGACTAGCGGGGGAATACGAGCAGTACTTC.

In its sample, this clone was seen a few times. The chain is built from TRBV29-1 and TRBJ2-5; 12 bases fit TRBD1. J was trimmed by 5 bases and V by 2 bases; bases with no gene match: 6. This CDR3 is 15 amino acids long. Germline V gene sequence: CDR1 SQVTM, CDR2 ANQGSEA. The DNA of the CDR3 is TGCAGCGTTGAATTAGGGACAGGGGGCCGGGAGACCCAGTACTTC. Protein product: CSVELGTGGRETQYF.

V is TRBV19 and J is TRBJ2-7, with TRBD2 identical over 8 bases. The CDR3 has 15 amino acids. Germline CDR1 and CDR2: LNHDA and SQIVND (reference sequence). The V and J ends lost 4 bases and 0 bases, in that order; junction bases with no gene match: 5. CDR3 sequence (DNA): TGTGCCAGTAGTAATCCGGGAGGGAGCTCCTACGAGCAGTACTTC. This codes for CASSNPGGSSYEQYF.

The chain carries TRBV15 and TRBJ2-1; D not certain. Looked up from germline, CDR1 is LNHNV and CDR2 is YYDKDF (reference sequence). This CDR3 is 14 amino acids long. V gave up 1 base and J gave up 5 bases, with 9 bases separating them. The CDR3 loop reads CATSRAHADNEQFF. The CDR3, as DNA: TGTGCCACCAGCAGAGCCCACGCAGACAATGAGCAGTTCTTC.

The chain joins TRBV5-4 to TRBJ1-2, with 10 bases identical to TRBD1. With 6 bases clipped from V and 5 bases from J, the junction kept 7 bases outside the gene matches. The germline V gene encodes CDR1 SGHNT and CDR2 YYREEE (reference sequence). This CDR3 contains 14 residues. CDR3 amino acids: CASTVEDRGYGYTF. The CDR3 coding sequence is TGTGCCAGCACGGTGGAGGACAGGGGGTATGGCTACACCTTC.